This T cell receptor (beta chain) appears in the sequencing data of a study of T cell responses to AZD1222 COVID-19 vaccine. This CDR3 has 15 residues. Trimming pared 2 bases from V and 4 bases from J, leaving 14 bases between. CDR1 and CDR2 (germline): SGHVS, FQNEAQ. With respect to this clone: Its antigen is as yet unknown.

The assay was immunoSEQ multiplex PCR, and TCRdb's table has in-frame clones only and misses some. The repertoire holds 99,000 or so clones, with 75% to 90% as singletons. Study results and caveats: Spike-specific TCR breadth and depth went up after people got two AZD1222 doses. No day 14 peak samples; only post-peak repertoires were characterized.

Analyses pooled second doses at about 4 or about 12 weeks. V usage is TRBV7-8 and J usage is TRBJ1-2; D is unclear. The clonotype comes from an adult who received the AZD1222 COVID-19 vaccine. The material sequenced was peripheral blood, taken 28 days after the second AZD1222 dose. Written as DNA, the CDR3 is TGTGCCAGCAGCTTAAATGGAGAGCCAGCCTATGGCTACACCTTC. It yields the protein CASSLNGEPAYGYTF. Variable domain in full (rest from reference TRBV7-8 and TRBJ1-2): GAGVSQSPRYKVAKRGQDVALRCDPISGHVSLFWYQQALGQGPEFLTYFQNEAQLDKSGLPSDRFFAERPEGSVSTLKIQRTQQEDSAVYLCASSLNGEPAYGYTFGSGTRLTVV.